This passage covers 2 T cell receptor beta chains from one sample sequenced in a study of T cell responses to AZD1222 COVID-19 vaccine. Data came from immunoSEQ multiplex PCR; TCRdb stores just in-frame clones and leaves some out. The sample has some 110,000 clones, approximately 85% seen once. Here the sequenced sample was peripheral blood, taken on day 0 of MenACWY control vaccination. The receptors were gathered from an adult in good health.

This clone has only one observation. The CDR3 nucleotides read TGTGCCAGCTCACCACCGTTGGTAGTGGGGGGAGGAGGAGATACGCAGTATTTT. This gives the protein CASSPPLVVGGGGDTQYF. This chain links TRBV18 with TRBJ2-3; possible D gene TRBD2, 6 bases. The CDR3 runs to 18 residues. V lost 0 bases and J 5 bases, leaving 21 bases between the germline ends. Germline V CDR1 and CDR2: KGHSH, LQKENI.

The V call is TRBV7-6, the J call TRBJ1-6; a possible D gene is TRBD1 (5 bases). Germline loops: CDR1 SGHVS, CDR2 FNYEAQ. The CDR3 runs to 19 residues. The V end lost 0 bases, the J end lost 0 bases, and 15 bases lay between the germline ends. The CDR3 DNA reads TGTGCCAGCAGCTTAGCTGTGGCGGGACCTAGCTCCTATAATTCACCCCTCCACTTT. This encodes CASSLAVAGPSSYNSPLHF.